This T cell receptor (beta chain) was retrieved from a study of blood T cell repertoires in COVID-19. Study information: Sites across the United States, Italy and Spain contributed samples from acute and convalescent COVID-19. PBMCs, B-cell-depleted T cells, or T cells were the source of the cDNA or gDNA that made up the material.

V was pared by 0 bases and J by 2 bases, with 8 bases between. This CDR3 is built from 14 residues. Germline CDR1 reads SGDLS; CDR2 reads YYNGEE. TCRdb's copy holds only in-frame clones and misses some; the assay was immunoSEQ multiplex PCR. The data show about 200,000 clones, about 89% seen once. The gene calls are TRBV9 and TRBJ2-5; TRBD1 might be the D (6 bases). The source of this sequence is a man in his fifties or sixties who had recovered from COVID-19. Specimen: peripheral blood. The CDR3 DNA is TGTGCCAGCAGCGTAGTAGGGGGTCAAGAGACCCAGTACTTC. Translation: CASSVVGGQETQYF.